This T cell receptor (beta chain) is drawn from a study of blood T cell repertoires in COVID-19. Study as a whole: The United States, Italy and Spain were the sources of the acute and convalescent COVID-19 samples. The analysed material was cDNA or gDNA that came from T cells, B-cell-depleted T cells, or PBMCs.

In the authors' methods: Estimated nucleated cell counts came from reference gene primer amplification. Using immunoSEQ multiplex PCR, the repertoire was profiled, and TCRdb retains in-frame clones only, with some absent. The V and J calls and the clone size are those of that table, but D and trimming were determined from the DNA. The sample records 90,000 or so clones, roughly three quarters being singletons. Unmatched junction bases numbered 15, after V lost 4 bases and J lost 7 bases. CDR3 length: 18 amino acids. CDR1 and CDR2 from the germline V gene are LGHDT and YNNKEL (reference sequence). Sequenced material: peripheral blood. The V and J genes are TRBV3-1 (or the pseudogene TRBV3-2) and TRBJ2-2; 10 bases match TRBD1. This receptor was identified in a human donor in a cohort sampled during active COVID-19. The CDR3 reads CASSRQEGTGEDGGELFF. CDR3 bases: TGTGCCAGCAGCCGCCAAGAGGGGACAGGGGAGGATGGCGGGGAGCTGTTTTTT.